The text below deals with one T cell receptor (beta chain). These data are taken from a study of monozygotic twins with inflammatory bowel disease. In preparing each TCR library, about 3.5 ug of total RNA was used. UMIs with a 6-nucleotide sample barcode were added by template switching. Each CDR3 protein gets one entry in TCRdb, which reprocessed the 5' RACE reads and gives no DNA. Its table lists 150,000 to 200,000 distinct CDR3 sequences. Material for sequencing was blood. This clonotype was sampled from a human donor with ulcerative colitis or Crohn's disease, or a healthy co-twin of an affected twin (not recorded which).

The CDR3 protein is CASIGTRGPISNQPQHF. The V gene is TRBV6-5, the J gene TRBJ1-5; the D call from TCRdb, TRBD1, cannot be confirmed without DNA. In germline, CDR1 is MNHEY, CDR2 SVGAGI. The CDR3 is made up of 17 amino acids.